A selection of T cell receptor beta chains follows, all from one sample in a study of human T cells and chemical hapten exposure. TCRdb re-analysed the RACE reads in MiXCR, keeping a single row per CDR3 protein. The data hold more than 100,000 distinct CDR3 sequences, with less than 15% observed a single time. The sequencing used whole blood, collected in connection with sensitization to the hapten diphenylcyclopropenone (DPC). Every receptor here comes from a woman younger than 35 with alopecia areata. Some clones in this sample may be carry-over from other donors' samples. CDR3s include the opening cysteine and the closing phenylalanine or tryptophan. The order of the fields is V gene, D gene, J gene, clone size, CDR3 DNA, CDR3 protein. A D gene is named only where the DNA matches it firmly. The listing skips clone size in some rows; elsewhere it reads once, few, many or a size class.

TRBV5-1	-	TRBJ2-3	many	TGCGCCAGCAGCTTGGTCGGCAGGGTGGCAGATACGCAGTATTTT	CASSLVGRVADTQYF
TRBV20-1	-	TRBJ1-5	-	TGCAGTGCTAGGCCCCCTCAACGGGATAGGAGATACTATGATCAGCCCCAGCATTTT	CSARPPQRDRRYYDQPQHF
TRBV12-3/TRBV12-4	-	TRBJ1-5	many	TGTGCCAGCAGCTCCGGTAATCTGGGTCAACATCAGCCCCAGCATTTT	CASSSGNLGQHQPQHF
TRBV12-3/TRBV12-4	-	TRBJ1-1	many	TGTGCCAGCAGTCCCCGGCGAGACCTAGTTGCCCCTATCACTGAAGCTTTCTTT	CASSPRRDLVAPITEAFF
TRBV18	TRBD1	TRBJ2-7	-	TGTGCCAGCTCACCAAGGGCGGGACAGGGAGTGTTCGAGCAGTACTTC	CASSPRAGQGVFEQYF
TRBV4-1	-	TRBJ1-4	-	TGCGCCAGCAGCCAAGATGCCACAGGAGCAACTAATGAAAAACTGTTTTTT	CASSQDATGATNEKLFF
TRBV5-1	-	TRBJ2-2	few	TGCGCCAGCAGCTGGAGCCCAGAGTCCACCGGGGAGCTGTTTTTT	CASSWSPESTGELFF
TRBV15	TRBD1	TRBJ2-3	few	TGTGCCACCAGCAGAGATCCCGGACAGGGGGCTGTTACGCAGTATTTT	CATSRDPGQGAVTQYF
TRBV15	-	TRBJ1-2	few	TGTGCCACCAGCAGAGAGGCGGACAGTTTCTATGGCTACACCTTC	CATSREADSFYGYTF
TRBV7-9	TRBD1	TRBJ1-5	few	TGTGCCAGCAGCCCACAGGGGGCTCAGCCCCAGCATTTT	CASSPQGAQPQHF